These 26 T cell receptor beta chains came from one sample sequenced in a study of lymphopenia after photon versus proton radiotherapy. Sequencing was performed with immunoSEQ multiplex PCR; in TCRdb, only in-frame clones are kept and a portion is missing. The table includes about 7,300 clones, roughly 90% detected once. Sequencing was performed on peripheral blood, taken from a patient treated with photon-based radiotherapy. The receptors shown here come from a man between 60 and 70 years old with cholangiocarcinoma.

The rearrangement links TRBV5-4 to TRBJ2-6; 8 bases map to TRBD1. This CDR3 has 20 residues. V lost 0 bases to trimming and J lost 2 bases; unmatched junction nucleotides: 13. CDR1 and CDR2 (germline): SGHNT, YYREEE (reference sequence). The DNA of the CDR3 is TGTGCCAGCAGCTTGGAGTCAGGGGGCGATCTGAGGGCTGGGGCCAACGTCCTGACTTTC. Translation: CASSLESGGDLRAGANVLTF.

This sequence joins TRBV6-5 and TRBJ1-1; 7 positions match TRBD1. This CDR3 is 13 amino acids long. Trimming removed 6 bases from V and 5 bases from J; junction bases left unmatched: 6. Germline CDR1 MNHEY, CDR2 SVGAGI. The CDR3 here is CASRPTGRTEAFF. The DNA for the CDR3 is TGTGCCAGCAGACCGACAGGGAGGACTGAAGCTTTCTTT.

This chain joins TRBV11-3 and TRBJ2-2; D gene unclear. The CDR3 extends over 12 amino acids. Germline V gene sequence: CDR1 SGHNT, CDR2 YENEEA. Between the trimmed V and J ends, which lost 7 bases and 5 bases, there was a span of 8 bases. CDR3 DNA: TGTGCCAGCACATCAGCGACCGGGGAGCTGTTTTTT. This codes for CASTSATGELFF. Variable domain in full (rest from reference TRBV11-3 and TRBJ2-2): EAGVVQSPRYKIIEKKQPVAFWCNPISGHNTLYWYLQNLGQGPELLIRYENEEAVDDSQLPKDRFSAERLKGVDSTLKIQPAELGDSAVYLCASTSATGELFFGEGSRLTVL.

This chain connects TRBV25-1 to TRBJ1-2, with D perhaps matching TRBD1 (5 bases). There are 13 residues in the CDR3. In germline, CDR1 is MGHDK, CDR2 SYGVNS. The ends were cut back, 2 bases at V and 4 bases at J, with 8 bases in the middle. CDR3: CASSEPRGYGYTF. The DNA for the CDR3 is TGTGCCAGCAGTGAACCAAGGGGCTATGGCTACACCTTC.

The J gene is TRBJ1-6, the V gene TRBV27, with no clear D. The CDR3 consists of 14 residues. V was cut by 2 bases and J by 8 bases, with 10 bases left in between. Germline assignment: CDR1 MNHEY and CDR2 SMNVEV (reference sequence). CDR3 DNA sequence: TGTGCCAGCAGTTTAGGTCAGCAAGATTCACCCCTCCACTTT. Residues: CASSLGQQDSPLHF.

CDR3 nucleotides: TGTGCCAGCAGCTTCTCTGAGGTGAACACTGAAGCTTTCTTT. Its protein is CASSFSEVNTEAFF. The V gene is TRBV7-3, the J gene TRBJ1-1, with unresolved D. CDR1 is SGHTA and CDR2 is FQGTGA in the germline V gene. V was trimmed by 3 bases and J by 0 bases, leaving 8 bases between them. The CDR3 extends over 14 amino acids. The full variable domain, with the rest looked up from reference TRBV7-3 and TRBJ1-1, is GAGVSQTPSNKVTEKGKYVELRCDPISGHTALYWYRQSLGQGPEFLIYFQGTGAADDSGLPNDRFFAVRPEGSVSTLKIQRTERGDSAVYLCASSFSEVNTEAFFGQGTRLTVV.

The chain is built from TRBV10-1 and TRBJ2-3; 8 bases line up with TRBD1. Looked up from germline, CDR1 is WNHNN and CDR2 is SYGVQD (reference sequence). The V and J ends lost 3 bases and 6 bases, in that order; junction bases with no gene match: 5. This CDR3 has 14 amino acids. The CDR3 DNA is TGCGCCAGCAGTGAATCGACAGGGGTTGATACGCAGTATTTT. Amino acids: CASSESTGVDTQYF.

V gene TRBV7-2 combines with J gene TRBJ2-7; perhaps TRBD1 as D (6 bases). Per germline, CDR1 SGHTA and CDR2 FQGNSA. The CDR3 runs to 14 residues. The V gene lost 1 base and the J gene lost 0 bases, with 7 bases spanning the gap. In nucleotides, the CDR3 is TGTGCCAGCAGCTTAGGGACAGCCTCCTACGAGCAGTACTTC. This gives the protein CASSLGTASYEQYF.

This clone was seen only once. The rearrangement uses TRBV11-2 and TRBJ2-1; TRBD1 matches at 8 bases. The CDR3 extends over 14 amino acids. Germline V CDR1 and CDR2: SGHAT, FQNNGV. The V gene end was trimmed by 5 bases and the J gene end by 4 bases; junction bases not matched to a gene: 4. CDR3 nucleotide sequence: TGTGCCAGCAGCGAACGGGACAGGTACAATGAGCAGTTCTTC. Encoded protein: CASSERDRYNEQFF. The whole variable domain, remainder taken from reference TRBV11-2 and TRBJ2-1, is EAGVAQSPRYKIIEKRQSVAFWCNPISGHATLYWYQQILGQGPKLLIQFQNNGVVDDSQLPKDRFSAERLKGVDSTLKIQPAKLEDSAVYLCASSERDRYNEQFFGPGTRLTVL.

The V call is TRBV10-3, the J call TRBJ2-2; 8 bases are a match to TRBD2. The CDR3 loop spans 16 amino acids. Per germline, CDR1 ENHRY and CDR2 SYGVKD. The J segment lost 6 bases and the V segment lost 3 bases, leaving 9 bases of the junction unmatched. The CDR3 nucleotides are TGTGCCATCAGTGATCAAGGACTAGCACCCGCCGGGGAGCTGTTTTTT. Residues: CAISDQGLAPAGELFF.

This clone was seen just once. The chain is built from TRBV6-5 and TRBJ1-1; 8 bases are a match to TRBD1. V was pared by 2 bases and J by 3 bases, with 2 bases of the junction left unmatched. The germline V gene has CDR1 MNHEY and CDR2 SVGAGI. This CDR3 has 14 residues. The CDR3 sequence: CASSYTGGDTEAFF. Here the CDR3 DNA reads TGTGCCAGCAGTTACACAGGGGGTGACACTGAAGCTTTCTTT.

The chain links TRBV4-2 to TRBJ2-1; D is unresolved. The CDR3 totals 12 residues. Germline values: CDR1 LGHNA, CDR2 YNFKEQ. V was cut by 0 bases and J by 5 bases, with 2 bases left in between. The CDR3 DNA reads as TGTGCCAGCAGCCAAGAGAACAATGAGCAGTTCTTC. Translation gives CASSQENNEQFF.

The V gene is TRBV5-6, the J gene TRBJ2-2, with a weak D call TRBD1 (5 bases). This CDR3 has 16 residues. Germline V gives CDR1 SGHDT, CDR2 YYEEEE. The V gene lost 0 bases and the J gene lost 2 bases, with 11 bases spanning the gap. CDR3 sequence: CASSLGQLYNTGELFF. The DNA for the CDR3 is TGTGCCAGCAGCTTGGGACAGCTTTACAACACCGGGGAGCTGTTTTTT.

For the CDR3, the DNA is TGTGCCAGCAGCTTAGGGGACAAGTACCAAGAGACCCAGTACTTC. Protein product: CASSLGDKYQETQYF. The gene calls are TRBV11-2 and TRBJ2-5, with a possible D match to TRBD1 (6 bases). V lost 1 base and J 0 bases, leaving 9 bases between the germline ends. CDR3 length: 15 residues. Per the germline V gene, CDR1 is SGHAT and CDR2 is FQNNGV.

The rearrangement joins TRBV5-5 to TRBJ2-7, with a possible D match to TRBD1 (6 bases). Germline values: CDR1 SGHKS, CDR2 YYEKEE (reference sequence). The CDR3 runs to 13 residues. Trimming shortened V by 3 bases and J by 3 bases, and 10 bases separated the two germline ends. CDR3 sequence reads: CASSSRDNYEQYF. CDR3 bases: TGTGCCAGCAGCTCCCGGGACAACTACGAGCAGTACTTC.

The V and J genes are TRBV4-2 and TRBJ2-1; perhaps TRBD2 as D (5 bases). Germline V gene data show CDR1 as LGHNA and CDR2 as YNFKEQ. The CDR3 has 14 residues. V was clipped by 0 bases and J by 5 bases, with 8 bases between them. The CDR3 is CASSQDPGNNEQFF. The CDR3, as DNA: TGTGCCAGCAGCCAAGATCCGGGGAACAATGAGCAGTTCTTC.

The chain joins TRBV2 to TRBJ1-3; no definite D call. Germline V CDR1 and CDR2: SNHLY, FYNNEI. V was pared by 1 base and J by 0 bases, with 4 bases between. CDR3 size: 14 residues. The CDR3 nucleotides read TGTGCCAGCAGTGAAGTTTCCTCTGGAAACACCATATATTTT. It translates to CASSEVSSGNTIYF.

With respect to this clone: Other DNA sequences in the same sample also yield this CDR3. The chain employs TRBV28 and TRBJ1-4; tentatively, D is TRBD1 (5 bases). Germline CDR1 is MDHEN and CDR2 is SYDVKM. The CDR3 is made up of 18 amino acids. Trimming left V 5 bases short and J 8 bases short, with 27 bases between. CDR3 DNA: TGTGCCAGCAGTCACCGTCCCGGCTTGGGGACCCGTGGGGAAAAACTGTTTTTT. Its translation: CASSHRPGLGTRGEKLFF.

The chain is built from TRBV15 and TRBJ2-3; 7 bases line up with TRBD2. From germline, CDR1 is LNHNV and CDR2 YYDKDF (reference sequence). V shed 2 bases and J 2 bases; nucleotides not matched to a gene: 7. The CDR3 extends over 16 amino acids. The CDR3 spells CATSRPLAASTDTQYF. CDR3 nucleotide sequence: TGTGCCACCAGCAGACCTCTAGCGGCCTCCACAGATACGCAGTATTTT.

The chain links TRBV7-3 to TRBJ2-6, with D hard to call. The germline CDR1 and CDR2 sequences are SGHTA and FQGTGA. Trimming took 4 bases from V and 0 from J, leaving 16 bases between them. The CDR3 is 18 residues long. CDR3 sequence reads: CASSSIRIGPSGANVLTF. Written as DNA, the CDR3 is TGTGCCAGCAGCTCGATCAGGATAGGACCCTCTGGGGCCAACGTCCTGACTTTC.

The CDR3 loop is CASSPRTGARWEQYF. CDR3 DNA: TGTGCCAGCAGTCCCCGGACAGGTGCCAGGTGGGAGCAGTACTTC. The chain joins TRBV6-6 to TRBJ2-7; 7 bases fit TRBD1. CDR3 size: 15 residues. Trimming at V came to 5 bases and at J to 7 bases, leaving 14 bases not matched to a gene. From germline, CDR1 is MNHNY and CDR2 SVGAGI (reference sequence).

This sequence joins TRBV28 and TRBJ2-1, with D maybe TRBD2 (5 bases). V lost 1 base to trimming and J lost 8 bases, with 18 bases between them. The CDR3 runs to 16 residues. The V gene's germline CDR1 is MDHEN and CDR2 SYDVKM. The DNA of the CDR3 is TGTGCCAGCAGTTTATACCCAGACGGGAAAAGGGATGAGCAGTTCTTC. Encoded protein: CASSLYPDGKRDEQFF.

This clone appeared once. The chain combines TRBV7-9 with TRBJ2-3, with D possibly TRBD2 on 6 matching bases. CDR1 and CDR2 from the germline V gene are SEHNR and FQNEAQ (reference sequence). This CDR3 spans 16 amino acids. Trimming cost V 5 bases and J 0 bases, with 15 bases left between them. CDR3 region: CASSLIATRSTDTQYF. DNA for the CDR3: TGTGCCAGCAGCCTCATCGCGACTAGGAGCACAGATACGCAGTATTTT.

The gene calls are TRBV7-8 and TRBJ2-5; D is perhaps TRBD1 or TRBD2 (6 bases each). The germline CDR1 and CDR2 sequences are SGHVS and FQNEAQ. This CDR3 spans 15 amino acids. Between the trimmed V and J ends, which lost 5 bases and 5 bases, there was a span of 18 bases. Here the CDR3 reads CASSPGTHREETQYF. The CDR3 nucleotides read TGTGCCAGCAGCCCAGGGACTCACAGGGAGGAGACCCAGTACTTC. Full variable domain (rest looked up from reference TRBV7-8 and TRBJ2-5): GAGVSQSPRYKVAKRGQDVALRCDPISGHVSLFWYQQALGQGPEFLTYFQNEAQLDKSGLPSDRFFAERPEGSVSTLKIQRTQQEDSAVYLCASSPGTHREETQYFGPGTRLLVL.

This clone is a singleton in its sample. The CDR3 loop is CASRERSGSLTGELFF. In DNA, the CDR3 is TGCGCCAGCAGGGAGCGTAGCGGGAGCTTGACCGGGGAGCTGTTTTTT. The V and J genes are TRBV10-2 and TRBJ2-2; 9 bases fit TRBD2. The length of the CDR3 is 16 residues. V shed 6 bases and J 5 bases; nucleotides not matched to a gene: 10. CDR1 and CDR2 from the germline V gene are WSHSY and SAAADI.

The V gene is TRBV6-1, the J gene TRBJ2-1; the D gene is possibly TRBD1 (5 bases). The V end was cut by 3 bases, the J end by 7 bases, with 16 bases between. The germline CDR1 and CDR2 sequences are MNHNS and SASEGT. The CDR3 consists of 15 residues. The CDR3 reads CASSEWQGLSNEQFF. Written as DNA, the CDR3 is TGTGCCAGCAGTGAGTGGCAGGGATTATCGAATGAGCAGTTCTTC.